Listed below are T cell receptor beta chains from one sample, sequenced in a study of cytomegalovirus exposure and HLA in healthy donors. Sequencing used immunoSEQ multiplex PCR; TCRdb keeps in-frame clones, though not all of them. The sample contains approximately 74,000 clones, 78% of which appear only once. The sample taken for sequencing was PBMCs. These receptors all stem from a man between 40 and 49 years old in good health and CMV-seronegative. The CDR3 runs from the conserved cysteine through the conserved F or W. D genes are given only for firm matches. Only part of the rows carry a size: once, few, many, or a class if the clone is expanded.

d_call | j_call | clone_size | v_call | cdr3_nt | cdr3_aa
. | TRBJ1-5 | . | TRBV7-9 | TGTGCCAGCAGCTTATCAGGGGAACAGCCCCAGCATTTT | CASSLSGEQPQHF
TRBD2 | TRBJ2-2 | once | TRBV6-6 | TGTGCCAGCAGTCGACTAGCGGGAGACACCGGGGAGCTGTTTTTT | CASSRLAGDTGELFF
. | TRBJ2-1 | . | TRBV28 | TGTGCCAGCAGTTTAACCGGGACTGGGACGTTCTTC | CASSLTGTGTFF
. | TRBJ2-5 | . | TRBV11-2 | TGTGCCAGCAGCCCGACACCGAATCAAGAGACCCAGTACTTC | CASSPTPNQETQYF
. | TRBJ1-1 | few | TRBV4-1 | TGCGCCAGCAGCCTTTCGGGGGAAAGAACTGAAGCTTTCTTT | CASSLSGERTEAFF
TRBD2 | TRBJ2-7 | few | TRBV29-1 | TGCAGCGTTGAGAGCGGGATCGCCTACGAGCAGTACTTC | CSVESGIAYEQYF
TRBD2 | TRBJ2-2 | . | TRBV7-2 | TGTGCCAGCAGCTGGGCCCTGGGACTAGCGGGAAGGAACACCGGGGAGCTGTTTTTT | CASSWALGLAGRNTGELFF
TRBD2 | TRBJ2-7 | . | TRBV10-2 | TGCGCCAGCAGTGAGCCAAGGACTAGCGGGCCCTCCTACGAGCAGTCCTTC | CASSEPRTSGPSYEQSF
. | TRBJ1-5 | few | TRBV2 | TGTGCCAGCAGTGCAGGGTCCAATCAGCCCCAGCATTTT | CASSAGSNQPQHF
. | TRBJ2-7 | . | TRBV5-1 | TGCGCCAGCAGCCCCGGGACTTCCGGAGGGTCCTACGAGCAGTACTTC | CASSPGTSGGSYEQYF
. | TRBJ2-2 | . | TRBV10-3 | TGTGCCATCAAATCGGCTAGCACCGGGGAGCTGTTTTTT | CAIKSASTGELFF
TRBD2 | TRBJ2-3 | . | TRBV7-7 | TGTGCCAGCAGCCGCACTAGCGGCACAGATACGCAGTATTTT | CASSRTSGTDTQYF
TRBD1 | TRBJ2-5 | . | TRBV7-9 | TGTGCCAGCAGCTTAGCCCGACAGGGACCCGTAGAGACCCAGTACTTC | CASSLARQGPVETQYF
. | TRBJ2-2 | few | TRBV6-4 | TGTGCCAGCAGTGAGGGACTCAGTATGCCCGGGGAGCTGTTTTTT | CASSEGLSMPGELFF
TRBD1 | TRBJ1-2 | . | TRBV11-2 | TGTGCCAGCCAGCTACGACAGGGGGCTGCTGGCTACACCTTC | CASQLRQGAAGYTF
TRBD1 | TRBJ2-5 | . | TRBV15 | TGTGCCACCAGCAGAGGTGGACAGGAAGAGACCCAGTACTTC | CATSRGGQEETQYF
. | TRBJ2-7 | . | TRBV25-1 | TGTGCCAGCAGTGAACTTCGGGGGAACTCCTACGAGCAGTACTTC | CASSELRGNSYEQYF
. | TRBJ2-1 | . | TRBV27 | TGTGCCAGCAGCCCGGACAGTATCTATGAGCAGTTCTTC | CASSPDSIYEQFF
. | TRBJ2-6 | . | TRBV19 | TGTGCCAGTAGATTCCTTTCCTCTGGGGCCAACGTCCTGACTTTC | CASRFLSSGANVLTF
. | TRBJ2-3 | . | TRBV5-4 | TGTGCCAGCAGCTTGACCCGACAAATCCCCACAGATACGCAGTATTTT | CASSLTRQIPTDTQYF
. | TRBJ2-3 | many | TRBV10-1 | TGCGCCAGCCAAAGGGGCGAGGCGAGCACAGATACGCAGTATTTT | CASQRGEASTDTQYF
. | TRBJ2-7 | few | TRBV9 | TGTGCCAGCAGCGTCCCAGGGGTGCGGGTGCAGTACTTC | CASSVPGVRVQYF
. | TRBJ2-7 | once | TRBV11-2 | TGTGCCAGCAGCTTAGCACCAGGGAACGAGCAGTACTTC | CASSLAPGNEQYF
TRBD2 | TRBJ2-7 | . | TRBV2 | TGTGCCAGCAGCACCCTACCCGGGACTAGCGAATTGTGGCAGTACTTC | CASSTLPGTSELWQYF
TRBD1 | TRBJ2-7 | . | TRBV10-1 | TGCGCCAGCAGCCCCATCCGAAGACAGGGGGCTAACGAGCAGTACTTC | CASSPIRRQGANEQYF
TRBD2 | TRBJ2-7 | . | TRBV6-5 | TGTGCCAGCAGTTATACTAGCGGAACCTACGAGCAGTACTTC | CASSYTSGTYEQYF
TRBD1 | TRBJ1-1 | . | TRBV7-8 | TGTGTCAGCAGCCCCGACAGGGTTCGTTTTGAAGCTTTCTTT | CVSSPDRVRFEAFF
TRBD1 | TRBJ2-7 | . | TRBV18 | TGTGCCAGCTCAAGCACAGGGGCCTCGCCACTCTACGAGCAGTACTTC | CASSSTGASPLYEQYF
. | TRBJ1-2 | few | TRBV6-5 | TGTGCCAGCAGTTACGGGCAGGGTGGCTACACCTTC | CASSYGQGGYTF
. | TRBJ2-3 | . | TRBV7-2 | TGTGCCAGCAGCCGGGAAAATTCACCCTTAGATACGCAGTATTTT | CASSRENSPLDTQYF
. | TRBJ2-2 | . | TRBV5-6 | TGTGCCAGCAGCTTAGGGGCCCGGGAGCTGTTTTTT | CASSLGARELFF
TRBD2 | TRBJ2-7 | . | TRBV7-9 | TGTGCCAGCAGCCACCCCGCTCGGGGAGGGCTTGACGAGCAGTACTTC | CASSHPARGGLDEQYF
. | TRBJ2-7 | . | TRBV10-3 | TGTGCCATCAGTGTTTTCCAGACAGGTCCCTACGAGCAGTACTTC | CAISVFQTGPYEQYF
. | TRBJ1-5 | . | TRBV7-9 | TGTGCCAGCAGCTTGGGGCAGGGGAAGGGTCAGCCCCAGCATTTT | CASSLGQGKGQPQHF
. | TRBJ1-4 | . | TRBV14 | TGTGCCAGCAGCCGTCAACTCGGAACTAATGAAAAACTGTTTTTT | CASSRQLGTNEKLFF
TRBD2 | TRBJ2-1 | once | TRBV5-1 | TGCGCCAGCAGCGTCCGACTAGCGGGAGGGCCATGGAATGAGCAGTTCTTC | CASSVRLAGGPWNEQFF
TRBD2 | TRBJ2-1 | . | TRBV27 | TGTGCCAGCAGTTCCCCCCTAGCGGGGGGAGTGAATGAGCAGTTCTTC | CASSSPLAGGVNEQFF
. | TRBJ2-3 | . | TRBV5-1 | TGCGCCAGCAGCGTATTGAGCGCGGGGCCTTCAGGAGATACGCAGTATTTT | CASSVLSAGPSGDTQYF
. | TRBJ2-5 | . | TRBV7-8 | TGTGCCAGCAGCTTTGGAGACGAGACCCAGTACTTC | CASSFGDETQYF
TRBD1 | TRBJ2-2 | . | TRBV18 | TGTGCCAGCTCACTCATACAGGGGTCGAACACCGGGGAGCTGTTTTTT | CASSLIQGSNTGELFF
TRBD2 | TRBJ2-7 | . | TRBV11-2 | TGTGCCAGCAGCTTAGGGGCTAGCGGGAGCTACTACGAGCAGTACTTC | CASSLGASGSYYEQYF
TRBD2 | TRBJ2-1 | few | TRBV29-1 | TGCAGCGTTTTGGGACTAGCGGGGGGGCCACACGCTCCAAGCTCCTACAATGAGCAGTTCTTC | CSVLGLAGGPHAPSSYNEQFF